This record concerns one T cell receptor (beta chain) sequence. The CDR3 extends over 15 amino acids. Germline loops: CDR1 MDHEN, CDR2 SYDVKM. V was pared by 6 bases and J by 0 bases, with 6 bases of the junction left unmatched. Study processing details: Amplification from reference gene primers served as the basis for estimated nucleated cell counts. Libraries were prepared by immunoSEQ multiplex PCR; TCRdb keeps only in-frame clonotypes and omits some of them. The V and J calls and clone size were taken over from that table, and D and trimming were inferred from the DNA. This sample has 60,000 or so clones; about four fifths occur once, and the top ten carry around 5%. The entry originates in a study of blood T cell repertoires in COVID-19. Study context: Collection of acute and convalescent COVID-19 samples took place in the United States, Italy and Spain. PBMCs, B-cell-depleted T cells, or T cells provided the cDNA or gDNA that made up the material.

The sequenced sample consisted of peripheral blood. The chain couples TRBV28 to TRBJ2-7; 9 positions match TRBD2. This receptor was obtained from a human donor in a cohort sampled during active COVID-19. Here the CDR3 DNA reads TGTGCCAGCAGCCCCACTAGCGGGCCCTCCTACGAGCAGTACTTC. Protein: CASSPTSGPSYEQYF.